This TCR beta chain was sequenced for a study of T cell repertoires in cytomegalovirus infection. Study details: It can be stated that public TCR beta signatures indicated CMV infection as well as a matching HLA type. Study-level results: Frequencies of public TCR beta families were cumulated, and this identified carriers of CMV plus the relevant HLA. The ex vivo response was dominated by HLA-C-restricted CMV-specific TCR beta clonotypes.

TCRdb re-called the reads with MiXCR, one entry per CDR3 protein. The sample consists of almost 500,000 distinct CDR3 sequences, around 11% of them appearing once. This clonotype was seen many times. The antigen is undetermined. CDR1 and CDR2 from the germline V gene are SGHVS and FQNEAQ. CDR3 size: 16 residues. Trimming at V came to 8 bases and at J to 3 bases, leaving 9 bases not matched to a gene. The sequenced material came from PBMCs. This chain uses TRBV7-8 with TRBJ2-1; 11 nucleotides align to TRBD2. The sequence was collected from a human donor in good health (CMV status not recorded). Some clones in this sample may be carry-over from other donors' samples. CDR3 in DNA: TGTGCCAGCTACTATGGCCTAGCGGGAGGCTACAATGAGCAGTTCTTC. Residues: CASYYGLAGGYNEQFF.